This TCR beta chain was profiled in a study of blood T cell repertoires in COVID-19. On the study more broadly: PBMCs, B-cell-depleted T cells, or T cells provided the cDNA or gDNA that made up the material.

Germline assignment: CDR1 SGHNT and CDR2 YYREEE (reference sequence). Losses at the gene ends were 1 base for V and 6 bases for J; bases not matched to a gene: 10. CDR3 length equals 16 residues. Some clones are missing from TCRdb's copy, which holds only in-frame ones; the method was immunoSEQ multiplex PCR. This sample has about 370,000 clones; roughly 86% occur once, and the top ten carry more than 9%. This chain joins TRBV5-4 and TRBJ2-4; 7 nucleotides align to TRBD2. The sequenced material came from peripheral blood. The clonotype originates from a woman aged 25 to 39 with COVID-19, enrolled during active disease. This chain's CDR3 is CASSLTAGASRNIQYF. CDR3 DNA sequence: TGTGCCAGCAGCTTGACGGCGGGAGCGTCCAGAAACATTCAGTACTTC.